This T cell receptor (beta chain) is drawn from a study of blood T cells in healthy people across ages. CDR3 length equals 14 residues. V was cut by 3 bases and J by 5 bases, with 14 bases left in between. Germline V lookup: CDR1 DFQATT, CDR2 SNEGSKA (reference sequence). A second roughly 6 to 11 cycle PCR used barcoded and J-beta primers. TCRdb re-derived calls from the 5' RACE reads in MiXCR, one entry per CDR3 protein. The sample includes some 750,000 distinct CDR3 sequences, 22% of them seen just once. The receptor was isolated from a man between 65 and 79 years old in good health. The sequenced material came from blood. V usage is TRBV20-1 and J usage is TRBJ1-5; tentative D call: TRBD1 (5 bases). The CDR3 spells CSARRQGQDQPQHF. The CDR3 nucleotides read TGCAGTGCTAGGCGGCAGGGTCAAGATCAGCCCCAGCATTTT.